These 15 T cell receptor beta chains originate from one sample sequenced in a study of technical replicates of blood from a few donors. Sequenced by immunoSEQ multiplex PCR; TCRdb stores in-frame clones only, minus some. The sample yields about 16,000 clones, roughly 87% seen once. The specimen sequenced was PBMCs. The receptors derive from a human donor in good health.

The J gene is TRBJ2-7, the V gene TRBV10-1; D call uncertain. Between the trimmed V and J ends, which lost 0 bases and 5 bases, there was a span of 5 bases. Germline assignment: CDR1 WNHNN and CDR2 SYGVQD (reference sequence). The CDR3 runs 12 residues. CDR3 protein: CASSESADEQYF. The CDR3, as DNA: TGCGCCAGCAGTGAGTCGGCCGACGAGCAGTACTTC.

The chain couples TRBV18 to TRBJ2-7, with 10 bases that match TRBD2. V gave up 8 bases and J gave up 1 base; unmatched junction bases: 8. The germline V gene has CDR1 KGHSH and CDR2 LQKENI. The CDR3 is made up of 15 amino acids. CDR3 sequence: CASPFGTSDSYEQYF. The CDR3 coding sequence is TGTGCCAGCCCCTTTGGGACTAGCGATTCCTACGAGCAGTACTTC. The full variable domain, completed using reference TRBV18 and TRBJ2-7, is NAGVMQNPRHLVRRRGQEARLRCSPMKGHSHVYWYRQLPEEGLKFMVYLQKENIIDESGMPKERFSAEFPKEGPSILRIQQVVRGDSAAYFCASPFGTSDSYEQYFGPGTRLTVT.

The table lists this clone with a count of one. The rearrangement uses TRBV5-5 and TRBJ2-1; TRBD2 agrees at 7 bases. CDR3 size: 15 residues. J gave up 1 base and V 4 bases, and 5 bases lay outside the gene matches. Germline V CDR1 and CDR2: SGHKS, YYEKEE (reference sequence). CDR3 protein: CASSQGLLSYNEQFF. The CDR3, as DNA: TGTGCCAGCAGCCAGGGACTACTGTCCTACAATGAGCAGTTCTTC.

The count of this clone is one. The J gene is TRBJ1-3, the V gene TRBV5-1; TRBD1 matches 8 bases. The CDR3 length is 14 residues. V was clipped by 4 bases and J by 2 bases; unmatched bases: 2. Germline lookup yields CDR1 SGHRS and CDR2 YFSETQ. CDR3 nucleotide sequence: TGCGCCAGCAGCACAGGGGGGGCTGGAAACACCATATATTTT. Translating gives CASSTGGAGNTIYF. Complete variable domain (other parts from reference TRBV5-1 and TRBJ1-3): KAGVTQTPRYLIKTRGQQVTLSCSPISGHRSVSWYQQTPGQGLQFLFEYFSETQRNKGNFPGRFSGRQFSNSRSEMNVSTLELGDSALYLCASSTGGAGNTIYFGEGSWLTVV.

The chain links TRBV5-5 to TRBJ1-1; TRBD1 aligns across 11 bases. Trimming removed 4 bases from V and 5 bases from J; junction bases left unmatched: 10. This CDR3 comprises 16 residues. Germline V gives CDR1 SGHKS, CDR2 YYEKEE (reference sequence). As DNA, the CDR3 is TGTGCCAGCAGCCAGGGACAGGGGGTCCCTCAGACTGAAGCTTTCTTT. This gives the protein CASSQGQGVPQTEAFF.

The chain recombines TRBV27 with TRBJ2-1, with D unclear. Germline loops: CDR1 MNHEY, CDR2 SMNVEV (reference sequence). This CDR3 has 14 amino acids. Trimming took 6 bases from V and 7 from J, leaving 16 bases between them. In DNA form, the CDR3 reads TGTGCCAGCAGCCTAAGCCCCCCGAGGAATGAGCAGTTCTTC. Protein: CASSLSPPRNEQFF.

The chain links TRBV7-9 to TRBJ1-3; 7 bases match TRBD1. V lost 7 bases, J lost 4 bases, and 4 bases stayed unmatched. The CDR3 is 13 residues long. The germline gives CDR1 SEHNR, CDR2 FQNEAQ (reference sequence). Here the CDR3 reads CASNTGAGNTIYF. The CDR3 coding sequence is TGTGCCAGCAACACAGGGGCGGGAAACACCATATATTTT.

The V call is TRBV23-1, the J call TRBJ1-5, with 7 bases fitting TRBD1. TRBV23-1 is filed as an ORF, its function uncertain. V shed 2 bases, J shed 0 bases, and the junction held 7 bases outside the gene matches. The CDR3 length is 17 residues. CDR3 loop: CASSQKTAGGSNQPQHF. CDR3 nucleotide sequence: TGCGCCAGCAGTCAAAAGACGGCAGGGGGTAGCAATCAGCCCCAGCATTTT.

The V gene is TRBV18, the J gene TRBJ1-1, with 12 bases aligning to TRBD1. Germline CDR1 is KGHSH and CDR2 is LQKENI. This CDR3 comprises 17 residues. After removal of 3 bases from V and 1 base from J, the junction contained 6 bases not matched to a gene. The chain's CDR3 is CASSPRDRGPGNTEAFF. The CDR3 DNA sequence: TGTGCCAGCTCACCCCGGGACAGGGGGCCGGGGAACACTGAAGCTTTCTTT.

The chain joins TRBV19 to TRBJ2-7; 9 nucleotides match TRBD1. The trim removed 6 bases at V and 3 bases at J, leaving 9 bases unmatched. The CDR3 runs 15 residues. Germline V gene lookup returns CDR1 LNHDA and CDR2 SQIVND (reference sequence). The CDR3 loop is CASRDPGQGSYEQYF. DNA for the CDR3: TGTGCCAGTAGGGATCCGGGACAGGGTAGCTACGAGCAGTACTTC.

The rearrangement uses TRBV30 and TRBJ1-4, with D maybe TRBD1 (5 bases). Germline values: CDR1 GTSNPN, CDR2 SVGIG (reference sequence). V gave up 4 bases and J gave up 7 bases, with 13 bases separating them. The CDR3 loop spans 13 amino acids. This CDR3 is CAWISGTGEKLFF. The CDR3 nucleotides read TGTGCCTGGATAAGTGGGACTGGTGAAAAACTGTTTTTT.

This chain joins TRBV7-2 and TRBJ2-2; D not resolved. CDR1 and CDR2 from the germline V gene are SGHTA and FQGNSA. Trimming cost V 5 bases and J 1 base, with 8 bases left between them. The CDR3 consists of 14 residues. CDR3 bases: TGTGCCAGCAGCACCGCACAGAACACCGGGGAGCTGTTTTTT. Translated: CASSTAQNTGELFF.

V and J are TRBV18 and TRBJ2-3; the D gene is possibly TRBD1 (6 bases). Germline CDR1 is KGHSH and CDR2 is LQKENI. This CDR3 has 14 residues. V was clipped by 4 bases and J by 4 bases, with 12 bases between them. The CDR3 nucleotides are TGTGCCAGCTCACAAGCTGGGGGCCCAGATACGCAGTATTTT. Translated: CASSQAGGPDTQYF.

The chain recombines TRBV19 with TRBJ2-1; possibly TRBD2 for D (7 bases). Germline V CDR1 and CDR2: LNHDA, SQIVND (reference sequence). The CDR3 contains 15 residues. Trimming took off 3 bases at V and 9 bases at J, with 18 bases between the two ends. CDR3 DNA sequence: TGTGCCAGTAGTATCTCAGGGGACTACGCAGGTGAGCAGTTCTTC. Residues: CASSISGDYAGEQFF.

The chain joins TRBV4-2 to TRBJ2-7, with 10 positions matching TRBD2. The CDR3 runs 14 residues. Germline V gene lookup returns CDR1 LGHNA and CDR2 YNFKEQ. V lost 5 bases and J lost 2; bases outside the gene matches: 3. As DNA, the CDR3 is TGTGCCAGCAGCACCGGGACTAGCGCCTACGAGCAGTACTTC. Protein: CASSTGTSAYEQYF.